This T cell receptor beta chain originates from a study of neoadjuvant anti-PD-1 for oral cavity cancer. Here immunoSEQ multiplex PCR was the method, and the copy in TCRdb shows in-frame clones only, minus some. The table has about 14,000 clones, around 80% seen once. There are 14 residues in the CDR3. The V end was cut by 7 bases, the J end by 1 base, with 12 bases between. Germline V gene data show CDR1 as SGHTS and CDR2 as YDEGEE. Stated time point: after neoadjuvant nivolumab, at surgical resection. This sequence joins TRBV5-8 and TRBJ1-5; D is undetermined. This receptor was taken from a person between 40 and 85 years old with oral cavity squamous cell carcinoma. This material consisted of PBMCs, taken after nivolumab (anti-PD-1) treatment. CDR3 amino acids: CASVYGRSNQPQHF. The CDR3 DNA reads TGTGCCAGCGTCTATGGACGGAGCAATCAGCCCCAGCATTTT.